These 9 T cell receptor beta chains were all obtained from the same sample, sequenced in a study of blood T cell repertoires in COVID-19. Assay used: immunoSEQ multiplex PCR; TCRdb lists only in-frame clones, some missing. The table shows roughly 86,000 clones, with approximately 89% occurring only once. Sequencing used peripheral blood. Receptor source: a man aged 45 to 65 with active or convalescent COVID-19.

V is TRBV30 and J is TRBJ1-1; 8 nucleotides line up with TRBD1. Germline values: CDR1 GTSNPN, CDR2 SVGIG (reference sequence). The CDR3 extends over 14 amino acids. The trim removed 3 bases at V and 1 base at J, leaving 4 bases unmatched. DNA for the CDR3: TGTGCCTGGAGCCCACAGGGGGGGAACACTGAAGCTTTCTTT. It translates to CAWSPQGGNTEAFF.

This CDR3 reads CASSQGGKGGAYEQYF. The DNA of the CDR3 is TGCGCCAGCAGCCAGGGGGGAAAGGGAGGAGCCTACGAGCAGTACTTC. V usage is TRBV4-1 and J usage is TRBJ2-7; TRBD2 is a possible D gene (6 bases). With 3 bases removed from V and 2 bases from J, the gap between germline ends came to 17 bases. CDR1 and CDR2 from the germline V gene are MGHRA and YSYEKL. The CDR3 length is 16 residues.

This chain links TRBV5-4 with TRBJ1-2; 7 bases match TRBD1. CDR1 and CDR2 (germline): SGHNT, YYREEE (reference sequence). The CDR3 runs to 15 residues. After removal of 0 bases from V and 5 bases from J, the junction contained 7 bases not matched to a gene. The CDR3 is CASSLVFTGEYGYTF. In nucleotides, the CDR3 is TGTGCCAGCAGCTTGGTGTTTACAGGGGAGTATGGCTACACCTTC. Full variable domain (outside the CDR3, taken from reference TRBV5-4 and TRBJ1-2): ETGVTQSPTHLIKTRGQQVTLRCSSQSGHNTVSWYQQALGQGPQFIFQYYREEENGRGNFPPRFSGLQFPNYSSELNVNALELDDSALYLCASSLVFTGEYGYTFGSGTRLTVV.

V gene TRBV30 combines with J gene TRBJ2-2, with 9 bases lining up with TRBD1. This CDR3 comprises 15 residues. J was trimmed by 1 base and V by 8 bases; bases with no gene match: 8. In germline, CDR1 is GTSNPN, CDR2 SVGIG (reference sequence). The CDR3 coding sequence is TGTGCCGCGAGACTGGGACAGGGGAACACCGGGGAGCTGTTTTTT. Amino acid sequence: CAARLGQGNTGELFF. Supplemented by reference TRBV30 and TRBJ2-2, the full variable domain reads SQTIHQWPATLVQPVGSPLSLECTVEGTSNPNLYWYRQAAGRGLQLLFYSVGIGQISSEVPQNLSASRPQDRQFILSSKKLLLSDSGFYLCAARLGQGNTGELFFGEGSRLTVL.

The genes are TRBV19 and TRBJ2-5, with TRBD2 as a possible D gene (5 bases). There are 13 residues in the CDR3. Germline-derived CDR1 and CDR2 are LNHDA and SQIVND (reference sequence). V was trimmed by 7 bases and J by 3 bases, leaving 12 bases between them. CDR3 in DNA: TGTGCCAGTACAGCAGAGGGTAAAGAGACCCAGTACTTC. Encoded protein: CASTAEGKETQYF.

J is TRBJ1-6 and V is TRBV12-3 or TRBV12-4, with a weak D call TRBD1 (6 bases). CDR3 length: 12 residues. With 6 bases removed from V and 6 bases from J, the gap between germline ends came to 6 bases. The CDR3 sequence: CASRDSNSPLHF. In DNA, the CDR3 is TGTGCCAGCAGGGACAGTAATTCACCCCTCCACTTT.

V and J are TRBV24-1 and TRBJ2-3; TRBD2 matches 15 bases. CDR1 and CDR2 from the germline V gene are KGHDR and SFDVKD. The CDR3 has 20 amino acids. V lost 4 bases to trimming and J lost 2 bases; unmatched junction nucleotides: 12. This CDR3 reads CATSDNHGTSGGSITDTQYF. The CDR3 DNA reads TGTGCCACCAGTGACAATCACGGGACTAGCGGGGGGTCCATCACAGATACGCAGTATTTT.

This clone was counted once. This rearrangement joins TRBV4-1 to TRBJ2-3; D remains ambiguous. The CDR3 is made up of 13 amino acids. Germline CDR1 and CDR2: MGHRA and YSYEKL. Trimming pared 1 base from V and 4 bases from J, leaving 6 bases between. The CDR3 region has the DNA TGCGCCAGCAGCCAAGTTCGGGCAGATACGCAGTATTTT. Amino acids: CASSQVRADTQYF.

The V call is TRBV5-1, the J call TRBJ2-2; no reliable D call. The CDR3 consists of 13 residues. The germline V and J ends were trimmed by 4 bases and 9 bases, with 13 bases remaining between them. Germline V gene sequence: CDR1 SGHRS, CDR2 YFSETQ. The CDR3 bases are TGCGCCAGCAGCCCTAACGGAGTGAGGGAGCTGTTTTTT. It codes for CASSPNGVRELFF. Based on the CDR3 plus reference TRBV5-1 and TRBJ2-2, the full variable domain is KAGVTQTPRYLIKTRGQQVTLSCSPISGHRSVSWYQQTPGQGLQFLFEYFSETQRNKGNFPGRFSGRQFSNSRSEMNVSTLELGDSALYLCASSPNGVRELFFGEGSRLTVL.